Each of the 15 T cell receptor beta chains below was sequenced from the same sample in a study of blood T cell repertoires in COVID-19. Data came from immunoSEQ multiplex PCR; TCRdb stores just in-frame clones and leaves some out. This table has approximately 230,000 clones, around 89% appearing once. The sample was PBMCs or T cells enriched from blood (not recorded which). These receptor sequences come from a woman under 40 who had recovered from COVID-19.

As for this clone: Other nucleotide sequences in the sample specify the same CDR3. CDR3 in amino acids: CASSQDRGRSYNEQFF. In DNA, the CDR3 is TGCGCCAGCAGCCAAGATCGCGGGAGATCCTACAATGAGCAGTTCTTC. V is TRBV4-3 and J is TRBJ2-1; 7 nucleotides match TRBD2. The CDR3 is 16 amino acids. The V gene end was trimmed by 0 bases and the J gene end by 1 base; junction bases not matched to a gene: 3. CDR1 and CDR2 from the germline V gene are LGHNA and YSLEER.

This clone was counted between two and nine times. The CDR3 DNA is TGTGCCAGCAGCCCCTGGACAGGGACTGAAGCTTTCTTT. Encoded protein: CASSPWTGTEAFF. The rearrangement uses TRBV5-4 and TRBJ1-1; TRBD1 matches at 8 bases. The germline V gene encodes CDR1 SGHNT and CDR2 YYREEE (reference sequence). The CDR3 covers 13 residues. V lost 4 bases to trimming and J lost 5 bases; unmatched junction nucleotides: 4.

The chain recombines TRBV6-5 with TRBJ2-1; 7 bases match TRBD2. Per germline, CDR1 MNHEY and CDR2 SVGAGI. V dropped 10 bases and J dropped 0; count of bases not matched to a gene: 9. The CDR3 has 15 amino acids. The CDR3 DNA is TGTGCCACCCAAGGGAGCGGGAACTCCTACAATGAGCAGTTCTTC. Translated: CATQGSGNSYNEQFF.

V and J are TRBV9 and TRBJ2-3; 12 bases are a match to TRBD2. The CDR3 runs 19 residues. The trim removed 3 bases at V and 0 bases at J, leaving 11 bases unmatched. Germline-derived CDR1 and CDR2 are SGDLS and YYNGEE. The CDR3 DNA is TGTGCCAGCAGCGATCCGACTAGCGGGAGAAGAGGTAGCACAGATACGCAGTATTTT. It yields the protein CASSDPTSGRRGSTDTQYF.

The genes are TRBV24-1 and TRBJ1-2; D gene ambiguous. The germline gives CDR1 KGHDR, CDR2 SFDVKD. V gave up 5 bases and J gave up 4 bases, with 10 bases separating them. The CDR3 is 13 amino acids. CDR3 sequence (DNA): TGTGCCACCAGTGGGGCCGGAATCTATGGCTACACCTTC. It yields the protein CATSGAGIYGYTF.

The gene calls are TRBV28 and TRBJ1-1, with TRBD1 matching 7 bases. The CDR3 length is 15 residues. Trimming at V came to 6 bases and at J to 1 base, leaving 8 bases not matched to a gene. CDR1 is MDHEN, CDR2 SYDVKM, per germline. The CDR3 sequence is CASSMQGTANTEAFF. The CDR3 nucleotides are TGTGCCAGCAGCATGCAGGGGACAGCGAACACTGAAGCTTTCTTT.

Here the CDR3 DNA reads TGTGCCAGCAGCTTGGGTGGCCTTTTGAACACTGAAGCTTTCTTT. Translation gives CASSLGGLLNTEAFF. This chain connects TRBV5-4 to TRBJ1-1; D is uncertain. CDR3 length: 15 amino acids. Trimming took off 0 bases at V and 0 bases at J, with 9 bases between the two ends. Per the germline V gene, CDR1 is SGHNT and CDR2 is YYREEE (reference sequence).

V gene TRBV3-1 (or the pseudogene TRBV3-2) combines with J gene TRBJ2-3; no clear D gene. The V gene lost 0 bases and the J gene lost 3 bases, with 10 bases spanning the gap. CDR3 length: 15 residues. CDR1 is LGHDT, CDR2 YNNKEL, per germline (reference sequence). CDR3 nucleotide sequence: TGTGCCAGCAGCCAAGATTTCACTAATACAGATACGCAGTATTTT. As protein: CASSQDFTNTDTQYF.

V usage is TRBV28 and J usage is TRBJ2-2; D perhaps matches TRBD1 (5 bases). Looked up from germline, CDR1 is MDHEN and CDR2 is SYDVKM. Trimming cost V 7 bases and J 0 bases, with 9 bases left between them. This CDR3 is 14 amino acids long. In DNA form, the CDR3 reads TGTGCCAGCAATCCAGGGCCGAACACCGGGGAGCTGTTTTTT. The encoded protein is CASNPGPNTGELFF.

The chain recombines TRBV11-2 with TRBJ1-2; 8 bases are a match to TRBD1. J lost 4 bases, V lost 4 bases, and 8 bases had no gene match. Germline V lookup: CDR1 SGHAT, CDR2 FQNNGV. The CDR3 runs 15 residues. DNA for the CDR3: TGTGCCAGCAGCTCTTACAGGGGGAAAATCTATGGCTACACCTTC. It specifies CASSSYRGKIYGYTF.

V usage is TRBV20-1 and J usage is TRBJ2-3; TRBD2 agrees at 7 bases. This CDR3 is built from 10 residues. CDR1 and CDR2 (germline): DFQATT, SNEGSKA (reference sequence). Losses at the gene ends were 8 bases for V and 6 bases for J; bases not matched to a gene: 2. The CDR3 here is CSPGGDTQYF. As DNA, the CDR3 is TGCAGTCCCGGGGGGGATACGCAGTATTTT.

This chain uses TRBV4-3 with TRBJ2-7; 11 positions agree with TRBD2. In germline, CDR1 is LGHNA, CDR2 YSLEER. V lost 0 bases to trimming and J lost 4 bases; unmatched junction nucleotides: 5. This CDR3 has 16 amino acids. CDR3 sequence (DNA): TGCGCCAGCAGCCAAGACGCAGGGACTAGCGGTTACGAGCAGTACTTC. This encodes CASSQDAGTSGYEQYF.

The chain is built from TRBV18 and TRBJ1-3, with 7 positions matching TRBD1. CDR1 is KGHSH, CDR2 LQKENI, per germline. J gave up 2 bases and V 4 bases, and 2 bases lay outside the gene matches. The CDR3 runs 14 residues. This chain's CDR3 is CASSQGTAGNTIYF. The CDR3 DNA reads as TGTGCCAGCTCACAAGGGACAGCTGGAAACACCATATATTTT.

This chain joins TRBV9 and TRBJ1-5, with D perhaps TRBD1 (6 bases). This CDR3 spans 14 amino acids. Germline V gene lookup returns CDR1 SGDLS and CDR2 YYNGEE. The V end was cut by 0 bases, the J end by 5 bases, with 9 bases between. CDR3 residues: CASSVGQVDQPQHF. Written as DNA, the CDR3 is TGTGCCAGCAGCGTAGGACAGGTTGATCAGCCCCAGCATTTT. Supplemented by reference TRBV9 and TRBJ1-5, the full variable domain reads DSGVTQTPKHLITATGQRVTLRCSPRSGDLSVYWYQQSLDQGLQFLIQYYNGEERAKGNILERFSAQQFPDLHSELNLSSLELGDSALYFCASSVGQVDQPQHFGDGTRLSIL.

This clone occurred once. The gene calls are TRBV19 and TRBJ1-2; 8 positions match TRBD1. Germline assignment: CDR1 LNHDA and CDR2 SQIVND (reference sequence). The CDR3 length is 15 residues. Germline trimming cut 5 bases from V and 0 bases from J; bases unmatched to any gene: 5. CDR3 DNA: TGTGCCAGTAGTCTAAGACAGGGGACTAACTATGGCTACACCTTC. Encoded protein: CASSLRQGTNYGYTF.